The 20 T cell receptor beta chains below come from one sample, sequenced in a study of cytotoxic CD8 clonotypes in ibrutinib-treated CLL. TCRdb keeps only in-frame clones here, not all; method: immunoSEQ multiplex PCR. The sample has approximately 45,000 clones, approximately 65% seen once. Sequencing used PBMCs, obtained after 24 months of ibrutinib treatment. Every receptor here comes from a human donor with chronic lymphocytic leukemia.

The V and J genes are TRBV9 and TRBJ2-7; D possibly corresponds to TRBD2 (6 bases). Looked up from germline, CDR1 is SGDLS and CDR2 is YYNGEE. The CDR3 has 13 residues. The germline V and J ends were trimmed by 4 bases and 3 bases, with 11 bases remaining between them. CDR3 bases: TGTGCCAGCAGCCCCGGACTAAGCTACGAGCAGTACTTC. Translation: CASSPGLSYEQYF.

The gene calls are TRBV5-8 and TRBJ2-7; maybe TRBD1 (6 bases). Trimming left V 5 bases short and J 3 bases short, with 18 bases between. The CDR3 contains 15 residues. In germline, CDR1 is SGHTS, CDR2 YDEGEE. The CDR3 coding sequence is TGTGCCAGCAGACCTGGGGTGGGGGCCAACTACGAGCAGTACTTC. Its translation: CASRPGVGANYEQYF.

CDR3 residues: CASSYVTGGSEKLFF. CDR3 sequence (DNA): TGTGCCAGCAGTTACGTAACAGGGGGCAGTGAAAAACTGTTTTTT. The chain links TRBV6-5 to TRBJ1-4, with TRBD1 identical over 9 bases. Per germline, CDR1 MNHEY and CDR2 SVGAGI. With 2 bases clipped from V and 7 bases from J, the junction kept 5 bases outside the gene matches. This CDR3 region has 15 residues.

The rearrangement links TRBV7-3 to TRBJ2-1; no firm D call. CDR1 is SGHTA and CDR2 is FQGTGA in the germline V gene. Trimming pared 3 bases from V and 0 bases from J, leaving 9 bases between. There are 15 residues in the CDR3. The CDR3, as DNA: TGTGCCAGCAGCTTCCTGCCTAGCTCCTACAATGAGCAGTTCTTC. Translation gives CASSFLPSSYNEQFF.

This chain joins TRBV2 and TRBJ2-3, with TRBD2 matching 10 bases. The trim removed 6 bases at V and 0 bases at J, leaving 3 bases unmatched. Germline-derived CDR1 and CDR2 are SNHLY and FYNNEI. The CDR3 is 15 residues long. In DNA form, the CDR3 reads TGTGCCAGCAGGGGACTAGCGTTAAGCACAGATACGCAGTATTTT. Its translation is CASRGLALSTDTQYF.

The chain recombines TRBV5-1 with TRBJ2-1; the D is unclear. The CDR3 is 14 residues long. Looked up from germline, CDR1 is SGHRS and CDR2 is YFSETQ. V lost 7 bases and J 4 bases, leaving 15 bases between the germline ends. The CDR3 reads CASHTHQAYNEQFF. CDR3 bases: TGCGCCAGCCATACACATCAGGCGTACAATGAGCAGTTCTTC.

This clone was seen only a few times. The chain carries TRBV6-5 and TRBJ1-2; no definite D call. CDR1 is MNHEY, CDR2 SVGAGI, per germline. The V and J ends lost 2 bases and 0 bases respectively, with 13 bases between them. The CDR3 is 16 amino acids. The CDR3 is CASSYTRTSPNYGYTF. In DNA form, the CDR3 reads TGTGCCAGCAGTTACACACGCACCAGTCCTAACTATGGCTACACCTTC.

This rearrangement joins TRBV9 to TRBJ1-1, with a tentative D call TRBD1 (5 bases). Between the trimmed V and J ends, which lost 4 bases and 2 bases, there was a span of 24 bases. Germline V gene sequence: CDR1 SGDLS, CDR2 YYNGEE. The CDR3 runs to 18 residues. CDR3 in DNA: TGTGCCAGCAGCATAAGTAGTGCGGGGGACGGTTATAACACTGAAGCTTTCTTT. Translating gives CASSISSAGDGYNTEAFF.

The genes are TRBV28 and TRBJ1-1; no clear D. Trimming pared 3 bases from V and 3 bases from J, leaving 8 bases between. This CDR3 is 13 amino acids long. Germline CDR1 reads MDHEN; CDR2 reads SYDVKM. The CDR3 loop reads CASSFIGDTEAFF. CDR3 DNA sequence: TGTGCCAGCAGTTTCATAGGTGACACTGAAGCTTTCTTT.

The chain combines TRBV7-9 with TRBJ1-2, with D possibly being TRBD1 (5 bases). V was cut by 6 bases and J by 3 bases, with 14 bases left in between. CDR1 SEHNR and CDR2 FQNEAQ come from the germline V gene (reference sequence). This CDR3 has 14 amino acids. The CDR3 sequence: CASREGWGDYGYTF. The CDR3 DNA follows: TGTGCCAGCAGGGAAGGGTGGGGCGACTATGGCTACACCTTC. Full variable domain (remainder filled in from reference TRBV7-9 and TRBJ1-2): DTGVSQNPRHKITKRGQNVTFRCDPISEHNRLYWYRQTLGQGPEFLTYFQNEAQLEKSRLLSDRFSAERPKGSFSTLEIQRTEQGDSAMYLCASREGWGDYGYTFGSGTRLTVV.

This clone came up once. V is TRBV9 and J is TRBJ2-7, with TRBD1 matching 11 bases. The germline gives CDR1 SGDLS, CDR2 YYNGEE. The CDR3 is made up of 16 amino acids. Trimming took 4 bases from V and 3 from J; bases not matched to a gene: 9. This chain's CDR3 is CASSRTGGAGVYEQYF. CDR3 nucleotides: TGTGCCAGCAGCCGGACAGGGGGCGCAGGGGTCTACGAGCAGTACTTC. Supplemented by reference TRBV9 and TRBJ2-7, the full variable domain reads DSGVTQTPKHLITATGQRVTLRCSPRSGDLSVYWYQQSLDQGLQFLIQYYNGEERAKGNILERFSAQQFPDLHSELNLSSLELGDSALYFCASSRTGGAGVYEQYFGPGTRLTVT.

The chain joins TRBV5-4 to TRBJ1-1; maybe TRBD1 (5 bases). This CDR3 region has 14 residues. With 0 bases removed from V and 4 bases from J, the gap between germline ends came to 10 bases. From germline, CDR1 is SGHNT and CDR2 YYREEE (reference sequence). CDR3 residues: CASSLGHRFTEAFF. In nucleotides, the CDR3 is TGTGCCAGCAGCTTGGGACACAGGTTCACTGAAGCTTTCTTT.

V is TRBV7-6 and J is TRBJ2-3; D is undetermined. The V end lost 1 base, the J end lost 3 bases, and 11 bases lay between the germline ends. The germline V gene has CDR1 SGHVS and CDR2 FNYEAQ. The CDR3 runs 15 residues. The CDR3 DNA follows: TGTGCCAGCAGCTTAGGGCCCCAGCTGACAGATACGCAGTATTTT. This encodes CASSLGPQLTDTQYF.

The CDR3 DNA reads as TGTGCCAGTAGTTCGGGACACCTGAACACTGAAGCTTTCTTT. Its translation: CASSSGHLNTEAFF. This chain connects TRBV19 to TRBJ1-1; tentative D call: TRBD1 (6 bases). The CDR3 contains 14 residues. Trimming left V 5 bases short and J 0 bases short, with 10 bases between. CDR1 LNHDA and CDR2 SQIVND come from the germline V gene (reference sequence).

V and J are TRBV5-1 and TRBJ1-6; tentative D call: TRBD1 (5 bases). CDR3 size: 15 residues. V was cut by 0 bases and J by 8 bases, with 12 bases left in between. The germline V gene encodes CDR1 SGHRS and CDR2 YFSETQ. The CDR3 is CASSLEFRDHSPLHF. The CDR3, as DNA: TGCGCCAGCAGCTTGGAGTTCAGGGATCATTCACCCCTCCACTTT. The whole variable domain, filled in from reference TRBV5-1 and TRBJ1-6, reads KAGVTQTPRYLIKTRGQQVTLSCSPISGHRSVSWYQQTPGQGLQFLFEYFSETQRNKGNFPGRFSGRQFSNSRSEMNVSTLELGDSALYLCASSLEFRDHSPLHFGNGTRLTVT.

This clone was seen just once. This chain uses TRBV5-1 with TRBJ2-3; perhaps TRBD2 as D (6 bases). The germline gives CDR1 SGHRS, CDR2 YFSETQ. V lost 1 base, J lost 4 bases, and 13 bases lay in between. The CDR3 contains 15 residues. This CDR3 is CASSLIAELPDTQYF. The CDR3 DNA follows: TGCGCCAGCAGCTTGATAGCGGAACTACCAGATACGCAGTATTTT.

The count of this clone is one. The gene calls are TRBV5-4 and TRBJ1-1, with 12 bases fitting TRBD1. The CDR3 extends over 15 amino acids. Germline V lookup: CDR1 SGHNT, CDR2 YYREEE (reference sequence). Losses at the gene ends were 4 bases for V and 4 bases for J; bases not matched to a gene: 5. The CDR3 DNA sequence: TGTGCCAGCAGCCGGGACAGGGGGCTTTCCACTGAAGCTTTCTTT. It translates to CASSRDRGLSTEAFF. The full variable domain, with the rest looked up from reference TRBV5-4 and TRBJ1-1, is ETGVTQSPTHLIKTRGQQVTLRCSSQSGHNTVSWYQQALGQGPQFIFQYYREEENGRGNFPPRFSGLQFPNYSSELNVNALELDDSALYLCASSRDRGLSTEAFFGQGTRLTVV.

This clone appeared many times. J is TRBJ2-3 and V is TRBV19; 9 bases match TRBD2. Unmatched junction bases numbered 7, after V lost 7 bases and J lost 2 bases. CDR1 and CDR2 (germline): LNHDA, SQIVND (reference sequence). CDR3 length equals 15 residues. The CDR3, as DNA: TGTGCCAGTACCCATAGCGGGGGATTCACAGATACGCAGTATTTT. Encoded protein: CASTHSGGFTDTQYF. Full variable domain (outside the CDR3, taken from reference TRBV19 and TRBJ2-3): DGGITQSPKYLFRKEGQNVTLSCEQNLNHDAMYWYRQDPGQGLRLIYYSQIVNDFQKGDIAEGYSVSREKKESFPLTVTSAQKNPTAFYLCASTHSGGFTDTQYFGPGTRLTVL.

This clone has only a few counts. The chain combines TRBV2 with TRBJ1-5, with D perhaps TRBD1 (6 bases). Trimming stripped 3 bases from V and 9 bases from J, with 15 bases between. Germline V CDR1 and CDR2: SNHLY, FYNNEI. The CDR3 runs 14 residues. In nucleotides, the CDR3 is TGTGCCAGCAGTGAGGGAGGACAGCTAGCGCCCCAGCATTTT. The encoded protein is CASSEGGQLAPQHF.

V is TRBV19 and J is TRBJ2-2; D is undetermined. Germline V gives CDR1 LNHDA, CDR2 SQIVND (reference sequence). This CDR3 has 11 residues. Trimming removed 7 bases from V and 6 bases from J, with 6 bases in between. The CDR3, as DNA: TGTGCCAGTACCACGGCCGGGGAGCTGTTTTTT. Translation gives CASTTAGELFF.